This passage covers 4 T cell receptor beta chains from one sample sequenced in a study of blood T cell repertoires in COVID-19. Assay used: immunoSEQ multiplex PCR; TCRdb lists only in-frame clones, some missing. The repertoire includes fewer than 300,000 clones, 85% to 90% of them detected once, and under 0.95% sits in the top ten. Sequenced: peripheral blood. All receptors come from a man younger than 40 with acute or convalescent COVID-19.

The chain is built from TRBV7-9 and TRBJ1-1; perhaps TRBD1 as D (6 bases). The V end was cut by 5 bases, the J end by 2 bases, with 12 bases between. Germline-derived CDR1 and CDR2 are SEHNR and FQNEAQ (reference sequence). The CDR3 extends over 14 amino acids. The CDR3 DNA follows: TGTGCCAGCAGCCCTGACAGGTTAAACACTGAAGCTTTCTTT. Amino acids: CASSPDRLNTEAFF.

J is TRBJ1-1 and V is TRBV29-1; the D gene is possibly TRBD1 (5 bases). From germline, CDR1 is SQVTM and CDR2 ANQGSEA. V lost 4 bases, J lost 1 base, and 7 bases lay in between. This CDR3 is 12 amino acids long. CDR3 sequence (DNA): TGCAGCGTTGGAACAGGGAACACTGAAGCTTTCTTT. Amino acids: CSVGTGNTEAFF.

CDR3 sequence: CASSLGRRGLNEKLFF. CDR3 coding DNA: TGCGCCAGCAGCTTAGGACGGAGAGGGCTTAATGAAAAACTGTTTTTT. This chain joins TRBV5-1 and TRBJ1-4; D is unclear. The CDR3 runs to 16 residues. CDR1 and CDR2 from the germline V gene are SGHRS and YFSETQ. The germline V and J ends were trimmed by 2 bases and 4 bases, with 15 bases remaining between them.

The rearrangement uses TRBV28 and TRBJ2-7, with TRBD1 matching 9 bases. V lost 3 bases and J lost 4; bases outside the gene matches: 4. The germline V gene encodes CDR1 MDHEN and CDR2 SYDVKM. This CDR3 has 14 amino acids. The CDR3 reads CASSFLGTGYEQYF. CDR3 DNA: TGTGCCAGCAGTTTCCTTGGGACAGGGTACGAGCAGTACTTC.